The rows below give T cell receptor beta chains drawn from one sample of a study of T cells after yellow fever vaccination. One entry per CDR3 protein results from TCRdb running MiXCR on the 5' RACE reads. Of some 350,000 distinct CDR3 sequences in the sample, 3% to 4.5% were seen once. Specimen: PBMCs, collected 5 days after the yellow fever booster vaccination. Receptor source: a man between 18 and 29 years old who received the YFV17D yellow fever vaccine. The CDR3 runs from the conserved cysteine through the conserved F or W. Fields, in order: V gene, clone size, J gene, CDR3 length, D gene, CDR3 DNA, CDR3 protein. The D gene is left open where the match is weak. Size tells how often a clone was seen (once, few, many) or the class of an expanded clone, and some rows leave it out.

>TRBV4-1|many|TRBJ2-5|14|TRBD1
TGCGCCAGCAGCCGGGGACAGGGGAGAGAGACCCAGTACTTC
CASSRGQGRETQYF
>TRBV7-8|few|TRBJ2-3|13|-
TGTGCCACGCGGGACCGGCGAACAGATACGCAGTATTTT
CATRDRRTDTQYF
>TRBV18|-|TRBJ2-3|13|-
TGTGCCAGCTCACCACCGTCCGAACCGGGGCAGTATTTT
CASSPPSEPGQYF
>TRBV5-4|many|TRBJ1-2|16|-
TGTGCCAGCAGCTTGGCCCGGGGAGGCTCAAACTATGGCTACACCTTC
CASSLARGGSNYGYTF
>TRBV7-2|many|TRBJ2-5|14|-
TGTGCCAGCAGCTTAGTCAGTGGGCAAGAGACCCAGTACTTC
CASSLVSGQETQYF
>TRBV4-2|few|TRBJ2-1|15|-
TGTGCCAGCAGCCAAGAATACGGGGGGCCAAACGAGCAGTTCTTC
CASSQEYGGPNEQFF
>TRBV28|-|TRBJ2-5|13|TRBD2
TGTGCCAGCAGTGCCCGGGGGGAAGAGACCCAGTACTTC
CASSARGEETQYF
>TRBV6-5|few|TRBJ1-2|14|-
TGTGCCAGCAGCAGTGACAGACAAAGCGGAGGCTACACCTTC
CASSSDRQSGGYTF
>TRBV4-3|many|TRBJ2-2|15|-
TGCGCCAGCAGCCCCCGCGGGTGGAACACCGGGGAGCTGTTTTTT
CASSPRGWNTGELFF
>TRBV6-2/TRBV6-3|-|TRBJ2-1|13|-
TGTGCCAGCAGTTACTCCCCTCAACATGAGCAGTTCTTC
CASSYSPQHEQFF
>TRBV4-2|many|TRBJ2-6|14|-
TGTGCCAGCAGCGGGAGGTCTGGGGCCAACGTCCTGACTTTC
CASSGRSGANVLTF
>TRBV4-1|many|TRBJ2-5|15|-
TGCGCCAGCAGCCAAGAACGAGCGGTTCAAGAGACCCAGTACTTC
CASSQERAVQETQYF
>TRBV11-1|few|TRBJ2-1|16|-
TGTGCCAGCAGCTGGGTCGGGGGACCCTCCTACAATGAGCAGTTCTTC
CASSWVGGPSYNEQFF
>TRBV10-3|many|TRBJ1-1|13|-
TGTGCCATCAGTGAGTTTCCGAACACTGAAGCTTTCTTT
CAISEFPNTEAFF
>TRBV20-1|-|TRBJ2-3|15|-
TGCAGTGCAGAGGACAGTAGGGGGGCCGCAGATACGCAGTATTTT
CSAEDSRGAADTQYF
>TRBV7-6|many|TRBJ1-5|14|-
TGTGCCAGCAGCCTAGAAGGTAGCAATCAGCCCCAGCATTTT
CASSLEGSNQPQHF
>TRBV12-3/TRBV12-4|few|TRBJ2-7|15|TRBD1
TGTGCCAGCAGTTTAGGGACAGGGCGCGCCTACGAGCAGTACTTC
CASSLGTGRAYEQYF
>TRBV20-1|few|TRBJ2-3|15|-
TGCAGTGCTAGAGTCCCTGGACAGTTCACAGATACGCAGTATTTT
CSARVPGQFTDTQYF
>TRBV7-2|-|TRBJ2-4|14|TRBD1
TGTGCCAGCAGCTACGGGACAGGCAAAAACATTCAGTACTTC
CASSYGTGKNIQYF
>TRBV7-2|many|TRBJ2-3|12|-
TGTGCCAGCAGCTCGAGCGGGGATACGCAGTATTTT
CASSSSGDTQYF
>TRBV20-1|few|TRBJ2-1|17|TRBD2
TGCAGTGCTAGAAAGAGGGGACTAGCGGGGGGCTTCAATGAGCAGTTCTTC
CSARKRGLAGGFNEQFF
>TRBV5-1|many|TRBJ2-1|13|-
TGCGCCAGCAGCTTGAGGGGTGACAATGAGCAGTTCTTC
CASSLRGDNEQFF
>TRBV5-6|-|TRBJ2-5|15|-
TGTGCCAGCAGCCCGACCGACAGAAGCCAAGAGACCCAGTACTTC
CASSPTDRSQETQYF
>TRBV7-9|-|TRBJ1-3|14|-
TGTGCCAGCAGCTTATGGGAAACTGGAAACACCATATATTTT
CASSLWETGNTIYF
>TRBV7-9|-|TRBJ1-1|14|TRBD1
TGTGCCAGCAGCTTACAGGGGGGAGGCACTGAAGCTTTCTTT
CASSLQGGGTEAFF
>TRBV19|-|TRBJ2-1|12|TRBD2
TGTGCCAGTAGTATAATTGGCGGGGGGCCGTTCTTC
CASSIIGGGPFF
>TRBV4-1|-|TRBJ1-2|16|TRBD1
TGCGCCAGCAGCCAGCCTGCCAGGGGGCAGAACTATGGCTACACCTTC
CASSQPARGQNYGYTF
>TRBV18|few|TRBJ2-7|13|TRBD1
TGTGCCAGCTCACTTCGGACAGGGCGCGAGCAGTACTTC
CASSLRTGREQYF
>TRBV5-1|many|TRBJ1-6|14|TRBD1
TGCGCCAGCAGCACAGGACAGGGGAATTCACCCCTCCACTTT
CASSTGQGNSPLHF
>TRBV7-8|few|TRBJ1-5|15|-
TGTGCCAGCAGCCGGCGGGACAAGCGTTATAAGCCCCAGCATTTT
CASSRRDKRYKPQHF
>TRBV4-1|few|TRBJ2-2|15|TRBD1
TGCGCCAGCAGCCAGACAGGGGGCGCGGCCGGGGAGCTGTTTTTT
CASSQTGGAAGELFF
>TRBV12-3/TRBV12-4|few|TRBJ2-7|14|-
TGTGCCAGCAGTTTTATCCCAGGGAGCTACGAGCAGTACTTC
CASSFIPGSYEQYF
>TRBV5-1|many|TRBJ2-1|15|TRBD2
TGCGCCAGCAGGTCTCTAGCGGCCTCCTACAATGAGCAGTTCTTC
CASRSLAASYNEQFF
>TRBV6-2/TRBV6-3|many|TRBJ2-1|16|TRBD1
TGTGCCAGCAGCCCACTCAAAACAGGGGTGGACAATGAGCAGTTCTTC
CASSPLKTGVDNEQFF
>TRBV5-1|many|TRBJ2-1|15|-
TGCGCCAGCAGCTTGGGCTTGGATAATTACAATGAGCAGTTCTTC
CASSLGLDNYNEQFF
>TRBV9|-|TRBJ2-3|13|-
TGTGCCAGCAGCGCCGTAGGGACAGATACGCAGTATTTT
CASSAVGTDTQYF
>TRBV5-4|many|TRBJ2-2|17|TRBD2
TGTGCCAGCAGCCCCGGACTAGCGGGGGGGAACACCGGGGAGCTGTTTTTT
CASSPGLAGGNTGELFF
>TRBV7-2|many|TRBJ2-3|12|-
TGTGCCAGCAGCTTTCCTCAGAGAGCGCAGTATTTT
CASSFPQRAQYF
>TRBV10-3|few|TRBJ2-3|15|TRBD2
TGTGCCGTGATGCCAGCGGGGGAATGGGCAGATACGCAGTATTTT
CAVMPAGEWADTQYF
>TRBV18|-|TRBJ2-5|14|-
TGTGCCAGCTCACCACCGGGGAGCGCCGAGACCCAGTACTTC
CASSPPGSAETQYF
>TRBV12-3/TRBV12-4|many|TRBJ2-5|15|TRBD2
TGTGCCAGCAATCCGAGCGGGGGATCCCAAGAGACCCAGTACTTC
CASNPSGGSQETQYF
>TRBV5-6|few|TRBJ2-1|13|-
TGTGCCAGCAGCTTGGACAGGGCCGATGAGCAGTTCTTC
CASSLDRADEQFF
>TRBV20-1|few|TRBJ2-3|13|-
TGCAGTGCTACCGCAGGGACGACAGATACGCAGTATTTT
CSATAGTTDTQYF
>TRBV7-2|-|TRBJ2-2|16|TRBD2
TGTGCCAGCAGCTTGGGAATAGCGGGGCTCACCGGGGAGCTGTTTTTT
CASSLGIAGLTGELFF
>TRBV6-2/TRBV6-3|few|TRBJ2-4|13|-
TGTGCCAGCAGCCCAGCCTGGGAAAACATTCAGTACTTC
CASSPAWENIQYF
>TRBV12-3/TRBV12-4|-|TRBJ1-1|15|-
TGTGCCAGCAGTTTAGGTGGGGGATTAGACACTGAAGCTTTCTTT
CASSLGGGLDTEAFF
>TRBV7-7|few|TRBJ2-3|14|TRBD2
TGTGCCAGCAGCCCAACTAGCGCCACAGATACGCAGTATTTT
CASSPTSATDTQYF
>TRBV4-1|few|TRBJ2-6|15|-
TGCGCCAGCAGCCAACGGACAGACGGGGCCAACGTCCTGACTTTC
CASSQRTDGANVLTF
>TRBV12-3/TRBV12-4|many|TRBJ1-5|14|-
TGTGCCAGCAGTTTAAGGCTAGGAGATCAGCCCCAGCATTTT
CASSLRLGDQPQHF
>TRBV11-2|few|TRBJ2-1|16|-
TGTGCCAGCAGCCGTAACCCGGTGGCTTCGGCCAATGAGCAGTTCTTC
CASSRNPVASANEQFF
>TRBV5-1|few|TRBJ2-5|13|-
TGCGCCAGCAGCCCGGACACCGGAGAGACCCAGTACTTC
CASSPDTGETQYF
>TRBV7-6|-|TRBJ2-1|14|-
TGTGCCAGCAGGTCGGTGGGCGAAGACAATGAGCAGTTCTTC
CASRSVGEDNEQFF
>TRBV12-3/TRBV12-4|few|TRBJ1-1|11|-
TGTGCCAGCAGATATGGTGGGGAAGCTTTCTTT
CASRYGGEAFF
>TRBV19|-|TRBJ2-1|14|-
TGTGCCAGTAGTACAGGAACAGGGAGAGGTGAGCAGTTCTTC
CASSTGTGRGEQFF
>TRBV10-3|many|TRBJ2-1|13|-
TGTGCCATCAGCCGGGACGAGAACAATGAGCAGTTCTTC
CAISRDENNEQFF